What follows describes a single T cell receptor beta chain. As yet, its antigen is unknown. Trimming took 7 bases from V and 11 from J, leaving 24 bases between them. Germline assignment: CDR1 SGHVS and CDR2 FQNEAQ. The CDR3 consists of 15 residues. This entry belongs to a study of T cells in Graves' hyperthyroidism and ophthalmopathy. Study results and caveats: Researchers found most expanded thyroid clonotypes above 0.001 in blood as well. Ophthalmopathy was told apart from stable hyperthyroidism by a 13 V-J model.

Amplified TCR beta CDR3 regions derived from RNA transcripts. TCR CDR3 underwent first-round RT-PCR with the HTBI primer set. TCRdb re-called the multiplex PCR reads with MiXCR, one entry per CDR3 protein. The sample has 550,000 to 600,000 distinct CDR3 sequences; about 43% are singletons. Patients were excluded for uncontrolled infection, other autoimmune disease, pregnancy or lactation. For the diagnoses, clinical symptoms, serum thyroxine and TRAb, thyroid ultrasound and orbital computed tomography were used. The TCR sequence derives from an adult woman with Graves' disease, either hyperthyroidism or ophthalmopathy (not recorded which). Sequencing used peripheral blood or thyroid tissue (not recorded which). The chain couples TRBV7-8 to TRBJ1-5; tentative D call: TRBD1 (5 bases). The CDR3 DNA follows: TGTGCCAGCATCGAAGGGACGGGGAGTGAGGAGACCCAGCATTTT. The encoded protein is CASIEGTGSEETQHF.